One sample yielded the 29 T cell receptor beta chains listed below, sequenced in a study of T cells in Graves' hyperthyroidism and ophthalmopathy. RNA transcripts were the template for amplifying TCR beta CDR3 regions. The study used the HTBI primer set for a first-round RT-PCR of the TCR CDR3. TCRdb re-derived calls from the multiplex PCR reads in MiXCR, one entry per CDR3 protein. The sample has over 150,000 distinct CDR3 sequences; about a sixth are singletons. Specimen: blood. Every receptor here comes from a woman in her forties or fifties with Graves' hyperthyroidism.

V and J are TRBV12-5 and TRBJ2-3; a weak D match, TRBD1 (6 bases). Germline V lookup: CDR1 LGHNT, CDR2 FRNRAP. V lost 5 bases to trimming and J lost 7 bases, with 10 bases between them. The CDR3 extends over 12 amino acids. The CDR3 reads CASGADSYTQYF. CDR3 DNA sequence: TGTGCTAGTGGTGCGGACAGCTATACGCAGTATTTT.

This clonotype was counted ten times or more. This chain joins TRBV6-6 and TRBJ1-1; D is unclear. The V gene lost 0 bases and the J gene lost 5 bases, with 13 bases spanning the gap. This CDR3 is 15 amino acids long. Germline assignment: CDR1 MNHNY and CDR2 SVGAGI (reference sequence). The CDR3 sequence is CASSYSAGGETEAFF. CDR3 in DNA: TGTGCCAGCAGTTACTCGGCAGGCGGAGAGACTGAAGCTTTCTTT.

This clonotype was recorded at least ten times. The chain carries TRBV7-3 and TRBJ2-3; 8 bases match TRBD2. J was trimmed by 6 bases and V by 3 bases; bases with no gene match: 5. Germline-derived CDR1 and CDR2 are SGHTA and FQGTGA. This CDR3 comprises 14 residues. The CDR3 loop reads CASSFGGVLDTQYF. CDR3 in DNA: TGTGCCAGCAGCTTCGGGGGGGTCCTTGATACGCAGTATTTT.

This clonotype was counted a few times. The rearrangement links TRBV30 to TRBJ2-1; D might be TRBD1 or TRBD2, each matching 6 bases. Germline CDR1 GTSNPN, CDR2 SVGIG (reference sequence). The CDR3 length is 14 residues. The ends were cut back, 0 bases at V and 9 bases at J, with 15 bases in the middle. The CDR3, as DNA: TGTGCCTGGAGTGTAGGGGGGACTCGGAGTGAGCAGTTCTTC. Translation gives CAWSVGGTRSEQFF.

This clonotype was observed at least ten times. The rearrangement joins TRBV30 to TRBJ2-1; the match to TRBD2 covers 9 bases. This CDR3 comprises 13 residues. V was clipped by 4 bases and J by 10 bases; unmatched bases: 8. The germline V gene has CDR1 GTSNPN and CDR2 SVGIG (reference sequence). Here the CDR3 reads CAWTGLAGIEQFF. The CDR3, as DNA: TGTGCCTGGACGGGGCTAGCGGGAATCGAGCAGTTCTTC.

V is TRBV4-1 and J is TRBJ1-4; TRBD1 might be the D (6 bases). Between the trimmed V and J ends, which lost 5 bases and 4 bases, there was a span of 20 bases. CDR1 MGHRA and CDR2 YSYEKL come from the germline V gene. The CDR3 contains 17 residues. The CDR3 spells CASSGVLQGRSNEKLFF. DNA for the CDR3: TGCGCCAGCAGCGGGGTCCTACAGGGTCGGAGTAATGAAAAACTGTTTTTT.

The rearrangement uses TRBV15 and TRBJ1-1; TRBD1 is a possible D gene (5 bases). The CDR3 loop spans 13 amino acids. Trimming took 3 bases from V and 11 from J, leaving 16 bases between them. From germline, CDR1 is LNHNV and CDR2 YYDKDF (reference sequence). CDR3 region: CATSSSPSGSAFF. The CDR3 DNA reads TGTGCCACCAGCAGTTCCCCATCAGGGAGTGCTTTCTTT.

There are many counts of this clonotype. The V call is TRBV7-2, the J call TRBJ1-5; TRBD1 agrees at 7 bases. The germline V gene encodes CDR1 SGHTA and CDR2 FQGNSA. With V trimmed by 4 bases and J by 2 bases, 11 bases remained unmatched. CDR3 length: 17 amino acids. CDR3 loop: CASSSTRQGDGNQPQHF. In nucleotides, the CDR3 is TGTGCCAGCAGCTCCACGAGACAGGGAGATGGCAATCAGCCCCAGCATTTT.

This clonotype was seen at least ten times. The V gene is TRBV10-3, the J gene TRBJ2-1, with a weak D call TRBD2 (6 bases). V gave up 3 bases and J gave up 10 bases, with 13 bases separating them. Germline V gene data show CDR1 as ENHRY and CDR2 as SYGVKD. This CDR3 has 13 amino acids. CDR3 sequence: CAISDTREDEQFF. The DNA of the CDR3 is TGTGCCATCAGTGACACCAGGGAGGACGAGCAGTTCTTC.

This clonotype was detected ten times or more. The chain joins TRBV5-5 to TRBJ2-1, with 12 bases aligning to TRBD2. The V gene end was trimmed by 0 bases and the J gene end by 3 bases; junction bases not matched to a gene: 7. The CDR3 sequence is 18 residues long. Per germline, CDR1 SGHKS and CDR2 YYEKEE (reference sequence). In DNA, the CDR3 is TGTGCCAGCAGCTTGGGACTAGCGGGAGATTATCTCTACAATGAGCAGTTCTTC. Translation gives CASSLGLAGDYLYNEQFF.

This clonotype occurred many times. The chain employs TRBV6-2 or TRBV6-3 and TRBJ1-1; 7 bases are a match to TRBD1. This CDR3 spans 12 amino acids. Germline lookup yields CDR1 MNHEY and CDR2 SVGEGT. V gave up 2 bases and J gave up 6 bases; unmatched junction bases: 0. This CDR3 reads CASSYGTAEAFF. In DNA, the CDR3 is TGTGCCAGCAGTTACGGGACAGCTGAAGCTTTCTTT.

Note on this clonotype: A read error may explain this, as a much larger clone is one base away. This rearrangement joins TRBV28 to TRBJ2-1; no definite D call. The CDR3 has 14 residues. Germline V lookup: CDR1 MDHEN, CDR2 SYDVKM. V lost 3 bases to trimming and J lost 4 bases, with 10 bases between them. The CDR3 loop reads CASSLRSIYNEQFF. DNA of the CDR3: TGTGCCAGCAGTTTGCGGAGCATTTACAATGAGCAGTTCTTC.

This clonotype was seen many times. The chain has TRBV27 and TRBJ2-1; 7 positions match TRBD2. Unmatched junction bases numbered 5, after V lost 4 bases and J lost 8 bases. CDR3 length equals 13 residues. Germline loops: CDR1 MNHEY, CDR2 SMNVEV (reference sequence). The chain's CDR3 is CASSSDTSDEQFF. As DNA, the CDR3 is TGTGCCAGCAGTTCCGACACTAGCGATGAGCAGTTCTTC.

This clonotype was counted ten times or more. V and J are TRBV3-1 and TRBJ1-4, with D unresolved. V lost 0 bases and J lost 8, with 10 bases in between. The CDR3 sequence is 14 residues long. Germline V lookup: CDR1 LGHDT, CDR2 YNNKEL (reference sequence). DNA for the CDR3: TGTGCCAGCAGCCAAGATTGGGAAAGCGAAAAACTGTTTTTT. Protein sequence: CASSQDWESEKLFF.

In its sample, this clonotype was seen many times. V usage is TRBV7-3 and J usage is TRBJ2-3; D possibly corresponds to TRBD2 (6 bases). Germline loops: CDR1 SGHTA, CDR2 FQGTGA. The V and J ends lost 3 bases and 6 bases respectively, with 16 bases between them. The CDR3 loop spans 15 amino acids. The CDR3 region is CASSFAGLGSDTQYF. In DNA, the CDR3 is TGTGCCAGCAGCTTTGCGGGACTCGGTTCGGATACGCAGTATTTT.

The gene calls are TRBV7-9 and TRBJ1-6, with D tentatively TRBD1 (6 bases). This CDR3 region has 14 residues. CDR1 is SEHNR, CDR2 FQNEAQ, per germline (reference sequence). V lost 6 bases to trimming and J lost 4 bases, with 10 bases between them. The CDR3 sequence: CASRDGQYNSPLHF. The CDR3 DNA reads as TGTGCCAGCAGGGACGGACAGTATAATTCACCCCTCCACTTT.

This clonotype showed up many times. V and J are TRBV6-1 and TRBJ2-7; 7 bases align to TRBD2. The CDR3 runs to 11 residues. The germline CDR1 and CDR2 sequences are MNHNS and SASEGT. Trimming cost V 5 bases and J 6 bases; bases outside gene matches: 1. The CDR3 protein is CASSWGGEQYF. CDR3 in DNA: TGTGCCAGCAGTTGGGGGGGCGAGCAGTACTTC.

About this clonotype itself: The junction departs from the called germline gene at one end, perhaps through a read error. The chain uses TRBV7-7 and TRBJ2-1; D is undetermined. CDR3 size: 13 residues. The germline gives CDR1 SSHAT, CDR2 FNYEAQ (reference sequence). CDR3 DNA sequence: TGTGCTAGCAGCTTAGGCCCTACTCTAGAGCAGTTCTTC. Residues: CASSLGPTLEQFF. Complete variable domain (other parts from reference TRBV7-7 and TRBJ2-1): GAGVSQSPRYKVTKRGQDVTLRCDPISSHATLYWYQQALGQGPEFLTYFNYEAQPDKSGLPSDRFSAERPEGSISTLTIQRTEQRDSAMYRCASSLGPTLEQFFGPGTRLTVL.

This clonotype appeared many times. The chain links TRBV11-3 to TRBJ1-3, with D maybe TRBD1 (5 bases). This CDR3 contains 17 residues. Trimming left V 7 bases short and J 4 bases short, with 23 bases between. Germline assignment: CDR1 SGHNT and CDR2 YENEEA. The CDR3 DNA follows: TGTGCCAGCAAGGGACCGGGACCCACGAGAGGCGGAAACACCATATATTTT. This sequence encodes CASKGPGPTRGGNTIYF.

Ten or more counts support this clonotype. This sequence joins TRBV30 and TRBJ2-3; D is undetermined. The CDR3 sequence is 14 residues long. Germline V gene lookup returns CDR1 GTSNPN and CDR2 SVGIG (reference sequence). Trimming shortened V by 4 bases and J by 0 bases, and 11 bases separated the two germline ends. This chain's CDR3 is CAWKSGPSTDTQYF. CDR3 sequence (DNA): TGTGCCTGGAAGTCCGGTCCTAGCACAGATACGCAGTATTTT.

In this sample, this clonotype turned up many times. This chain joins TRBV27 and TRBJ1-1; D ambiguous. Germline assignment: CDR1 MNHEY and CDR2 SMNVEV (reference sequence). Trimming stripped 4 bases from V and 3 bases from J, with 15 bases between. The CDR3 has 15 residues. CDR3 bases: TGTGCCAGCAGTTCAATAACCCATCCCGACACTGAAGCTTTCTTT. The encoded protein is CASSSITHPDTEAFF.

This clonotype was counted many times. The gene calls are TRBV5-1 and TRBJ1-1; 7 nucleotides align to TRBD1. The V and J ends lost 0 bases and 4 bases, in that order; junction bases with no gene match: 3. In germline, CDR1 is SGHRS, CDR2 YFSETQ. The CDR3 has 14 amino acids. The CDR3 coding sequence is TGCGCCAGCAGCTTGGGTGCAGGGGGCACTGAAGCTTTCTTT. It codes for CASSLGAGGTEAFF. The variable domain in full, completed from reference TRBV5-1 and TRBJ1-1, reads KAGVTQTPRYLIKTRGQQVTLSCSPISGHRSVSWYQQTPGQGLQFLFEYFSETQRNKGNFPGRFSGRQFSNSRSEMNVSTLELGDSALYLCASSLGAGGTEAFFGQGTRLTVV.

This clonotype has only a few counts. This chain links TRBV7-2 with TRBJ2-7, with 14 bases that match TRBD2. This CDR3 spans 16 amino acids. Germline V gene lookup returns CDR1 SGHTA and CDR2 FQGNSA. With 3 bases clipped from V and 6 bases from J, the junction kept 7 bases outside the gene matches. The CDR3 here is CASSFFGTSGRSEQYF. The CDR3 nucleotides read TGTGCCAGCAGCTTTTTCGGGACTAGCGGGAGATCCGAGCAGTACTTC.

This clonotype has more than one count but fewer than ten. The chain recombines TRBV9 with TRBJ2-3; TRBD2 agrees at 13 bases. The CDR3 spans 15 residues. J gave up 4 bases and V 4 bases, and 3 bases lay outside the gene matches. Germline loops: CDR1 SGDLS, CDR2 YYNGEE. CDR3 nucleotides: TGTGCCAGCAGCCCCGGACTAGCGGGAGCAGATACGCAGTATTTT. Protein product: CASSPGLAGADTQYF.

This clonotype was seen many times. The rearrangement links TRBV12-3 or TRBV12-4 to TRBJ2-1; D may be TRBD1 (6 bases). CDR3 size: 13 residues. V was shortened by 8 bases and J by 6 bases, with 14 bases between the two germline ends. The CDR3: CASSLGAPNEQFF. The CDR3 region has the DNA TGTGCCAGCTCCCTGGGGGCACCCAATGAGCAGTTCTTC.

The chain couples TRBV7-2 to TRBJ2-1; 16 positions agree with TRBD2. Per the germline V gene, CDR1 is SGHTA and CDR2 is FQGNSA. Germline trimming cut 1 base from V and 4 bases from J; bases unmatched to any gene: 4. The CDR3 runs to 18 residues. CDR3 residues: CASSLVGTSGRGYNEQFF. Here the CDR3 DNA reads TGTGCCAGCAGCTTAGTCGGGACTAGCGGGAGGGGGTACAATGAGCAGTTCTTC.

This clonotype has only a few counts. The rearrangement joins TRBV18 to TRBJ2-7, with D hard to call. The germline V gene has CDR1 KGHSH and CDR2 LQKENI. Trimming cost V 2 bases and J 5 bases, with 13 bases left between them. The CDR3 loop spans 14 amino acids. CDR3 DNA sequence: TGTGCCAGCTCACCAAGATTGGAAGTCGACGAGCAGTACTTC. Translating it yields CASSPRLEVDEQYF.

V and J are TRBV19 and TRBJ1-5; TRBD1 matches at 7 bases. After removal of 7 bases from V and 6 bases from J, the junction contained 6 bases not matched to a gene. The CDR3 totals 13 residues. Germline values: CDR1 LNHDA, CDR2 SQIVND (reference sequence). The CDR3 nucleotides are TGTGCCAGTACCCGACAGGGAAGTCAGCCCCAGCATTTT. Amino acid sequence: CASTRQGSQPQHF.

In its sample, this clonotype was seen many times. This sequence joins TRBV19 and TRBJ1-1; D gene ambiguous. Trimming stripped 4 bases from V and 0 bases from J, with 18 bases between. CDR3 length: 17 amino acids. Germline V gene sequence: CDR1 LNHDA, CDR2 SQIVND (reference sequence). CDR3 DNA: TGTGCCAGTAGTAACGGCGGTTTGGGCAGAATGAACACTGAAGCTTTCTTT. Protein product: CASSNGGLGRMNTEAFF.